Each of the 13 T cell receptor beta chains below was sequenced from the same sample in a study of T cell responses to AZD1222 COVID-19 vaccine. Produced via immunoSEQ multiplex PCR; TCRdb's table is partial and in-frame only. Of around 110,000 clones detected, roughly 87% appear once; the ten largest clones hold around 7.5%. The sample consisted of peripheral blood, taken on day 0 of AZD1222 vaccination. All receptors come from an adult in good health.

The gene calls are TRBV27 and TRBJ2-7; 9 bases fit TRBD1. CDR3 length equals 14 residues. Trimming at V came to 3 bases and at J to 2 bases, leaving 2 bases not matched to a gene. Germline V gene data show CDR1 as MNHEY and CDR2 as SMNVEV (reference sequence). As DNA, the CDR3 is TGTGCCAGCAGTTTCGGGGACAGGGCCTACGAGCAGTACTTC. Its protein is CASSFGDRAYEQYF.

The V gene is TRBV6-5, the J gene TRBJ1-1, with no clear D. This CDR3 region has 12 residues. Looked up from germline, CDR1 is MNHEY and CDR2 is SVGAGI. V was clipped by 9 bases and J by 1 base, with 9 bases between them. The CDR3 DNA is TGTGCCAGTCGCTTACGGAACACTGAAGCTTTCTTT. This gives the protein CASRLRNTEAFF.

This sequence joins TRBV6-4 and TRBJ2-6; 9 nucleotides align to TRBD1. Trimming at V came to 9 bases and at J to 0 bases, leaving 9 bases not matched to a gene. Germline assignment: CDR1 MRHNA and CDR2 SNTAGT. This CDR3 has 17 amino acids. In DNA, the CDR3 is TGTGCCAGTTCCCTCGGACAGGGGAACTCTGGGGCCAACGTCCTGACTTTC. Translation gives CASSLGQGNSGANVLTF.

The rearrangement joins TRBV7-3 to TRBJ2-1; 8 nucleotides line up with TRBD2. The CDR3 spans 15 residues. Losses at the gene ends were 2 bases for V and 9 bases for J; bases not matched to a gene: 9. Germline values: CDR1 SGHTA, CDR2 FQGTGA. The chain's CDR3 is CASSLLTSDEGEQFF. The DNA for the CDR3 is TGTGCCAGCAGCTTACTGACTAGCGACGAGGGTGAGCAGTTCTTC.

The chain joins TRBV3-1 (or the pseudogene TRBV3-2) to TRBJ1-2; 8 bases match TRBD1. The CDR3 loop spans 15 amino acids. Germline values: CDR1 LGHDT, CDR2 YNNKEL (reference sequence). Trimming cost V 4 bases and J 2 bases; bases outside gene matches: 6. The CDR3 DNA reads TGTGCCAGCAGCCCCAGGACAGGGCCGAACTATGGCTACACCTTC. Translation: CASSPRTGPNYGYTF.

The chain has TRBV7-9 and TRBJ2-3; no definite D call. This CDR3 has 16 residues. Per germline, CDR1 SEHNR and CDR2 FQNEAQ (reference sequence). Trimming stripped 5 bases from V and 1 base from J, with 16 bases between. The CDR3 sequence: CASSPRASVGTDTQYF. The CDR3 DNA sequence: TGTGCCAGCAGCCCAAGAGCCTCCGTCGGCACAGATACGCAGTATTTT.

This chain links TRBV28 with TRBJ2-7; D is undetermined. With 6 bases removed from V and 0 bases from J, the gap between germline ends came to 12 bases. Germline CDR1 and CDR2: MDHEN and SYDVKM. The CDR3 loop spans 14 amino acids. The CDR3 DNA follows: TGTGCCAGCAGGCCGCTCCTGAGCTCCTACGAGCAGTACTTC. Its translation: CASRPLLSSYEQYF.

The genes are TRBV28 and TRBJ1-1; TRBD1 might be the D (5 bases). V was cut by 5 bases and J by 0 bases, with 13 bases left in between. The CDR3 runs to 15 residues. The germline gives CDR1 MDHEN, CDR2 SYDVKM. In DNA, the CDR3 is TGTGCCAGCAGTCCCCCAGGGACCCTGAACACTGAAGCTTTCTTT. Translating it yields CASSPPGTLNTEAFF.

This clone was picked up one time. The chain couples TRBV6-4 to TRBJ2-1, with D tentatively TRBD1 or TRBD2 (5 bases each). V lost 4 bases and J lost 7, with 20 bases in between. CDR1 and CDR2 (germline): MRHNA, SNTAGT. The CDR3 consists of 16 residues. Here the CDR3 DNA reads TGTGCCAGCAGTGTTGAGGGCACCGAAGGGGCTAATGAGCAGTTCTTC. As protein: CASSVEGTEGANEQFF.

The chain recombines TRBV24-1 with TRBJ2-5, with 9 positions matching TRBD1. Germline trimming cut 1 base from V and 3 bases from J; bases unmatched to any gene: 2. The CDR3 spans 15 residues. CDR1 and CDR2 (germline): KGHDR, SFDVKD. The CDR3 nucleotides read TGTGCCACCAGTGATTTTCGGGACAGGGAAGAGACCCAGTACTTC. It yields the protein CATSDFRDREETQYF.

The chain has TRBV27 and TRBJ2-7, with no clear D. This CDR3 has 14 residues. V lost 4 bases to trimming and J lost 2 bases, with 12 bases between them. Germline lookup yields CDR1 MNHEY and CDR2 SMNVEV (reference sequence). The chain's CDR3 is CASSYEHQPYEQYF. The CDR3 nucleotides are TGTGCCAGCAGTTATGAACACCAACCCTACGAGCAGTACTTC.

The CDR3 reads CASSQGGNTEAFF. CDR3 nucleotides: TGTGCCAGCAGCCAGGGAGGAAACACTGAAGCTTTCTTT. The chain couples TRBV7-2 to TRBJ1-1; possibly TRBD1 for D (5 bases). The CDR3 is made up of 13 amino acids. Trimming removed 5 bases at V and 2 bases at J, with 9 bases between. Germline-derived CDR1 and CDR2 are SGHTA and FQGNSA.

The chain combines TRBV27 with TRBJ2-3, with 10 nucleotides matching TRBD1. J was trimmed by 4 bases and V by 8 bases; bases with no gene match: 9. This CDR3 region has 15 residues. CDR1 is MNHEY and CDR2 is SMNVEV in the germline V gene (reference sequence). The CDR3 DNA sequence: TGTGCCAGCCGTCCGGGACAGGGGAGGTCAGATACGCAGTATTTT. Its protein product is CASRPGQGRSDTQYF.